The text below deals with one T cell receptor beta chain. The antigen remains undetermined. These data are taken from a study of OX40 agonist ivuxolimab in advanced cancers. Study-wide background: Ivuxolimab, which is an agonistic anti-OX40 (CD134) antibody, was administered to the patients. The diagnoses of dose-escalation patients were hepatocellular carcinoma, melanoma, renal cell or head and neck cancer. Partial responses were achieved by three patients, one with hepatocellular carcinoma and two with cutaneous melanoma. Study-wide results and caveats: What antigens the expanded peripheral T cells recognized was never established.

The table came from immunoSEQ multiplex PCR; TCRdb's copy has only in-frame clones and leaves some out. The sample records some 61,000 clones, about 90% being singletons. From germline, CDR1 is MDHEN and CDR2 SYDVKM. CDR3 length: 13 amino acids. V lost 6 bases and J lost 5, with 13 bases in between. The sequencing used CD4+ or CD8+ T cells sorted from blood, collected in a trial of the OX40 agonist ivuxolimab. The chain joins TRBV28 to TRBJ1-2; D unresolved. The receptor's source is an adult with an advanced solid tumor such as melanoma, head and neck, liver or kidney cancer. CDR3 nucleotide sequence: TGTGCCAGCAGAGACCCGCGGCAGTATGGCTACACCTTC. It translates to CASRDPRQYGYTF.